This T cell receptor beta chain was captured in a study of blood T cell repertoires in COVID-19. Looking at the study overall: Acute and convalescent COVID-19 samples came from the United States, Italy and Spain. T cells, B-cell-depleted T cells, or PBMCs provided the cDNA or gDNA that served as material.

This clone appeared a single time. How the authors handled the data: Counts of nucleated cells, estimated from reference gene primer amplification, were obtained. Profiling relied on immunoSEQ multiplex PCR, and the TCRdb table lists in-frame clones only, not all of them. Clone size and the V and J calls come from that table; the DNA yielded D and trimming. In the table there are about 80,000 clones, about 90% of which are singletons. The specimen sequenced was peripheral blood. The source is a woman of 80 years or more with acute or convalescent COVID-19.

The CDR3 spells CATGGDSTDTQYF. CDR3 sequence (DNA): TGTGCCACCGGGGGGGATAGCACAGATACGCAGTATTTT. The chain employs TRBV24-1 and TRBJ2-3; 7 bases agree with TRBD2. In germline, CDR1 is KGHDR, CDR2 SFDVKD. V was clipped by 9 bases and J by 0 bases; unmatched bases: 2. The CDR3 has 13 amino acids.